Reported below is one T cell receptor beta chain. The data were taken from a study of blood T cell repertoires in COVID-19. Assay: immunoSEQ multiplex PCR; the TCRdb copy retains only in-frame clones and omits some. The sample includes some 250,000 clones, 85% to 90% of them seen just once. Deletions cut 1 base from V and 2 bases from J, with 6 bases between. The germline V gene has CDR1 MNHNS and CDR2 SASEGT. This CDR3 has 14 residues. The TCR was taken from a woman between 40 and 55 years old who had recovered from COVID-19. Sequencing was carried out using peripheral blood. The V and J genes are TRBV6-1 and TRBJ2-1; maybe TRBD2 (6 bases). CDR3 nucleotides: TGTGCCAGCAGTGAAGGACTAGCCTACAATGAGCAGTTCTTC. Translating it yields CASSEGLAYNEQFF.